This T cell receptor (beta chain) was identified in a study of OX40 agonist ivuxolimab in advanced cancers. Whole-study results and caveats: Partial responders receiving 0.1-3.0 mg/kg showed among the lowest clonal expansion. The CD4+ and CD8+ T cells in the blood had expanded clonally by week 6 at 0.1 to 3.0 mg/kg.

CDR3 length equals 16 residues. Per the germline V gene, CDR1 is LNHNV and CDR2 is YYDKDF (reference sequence). Trimming at V came to 4 bases and at J to 2 bases, leaving 10 bases not matched to a gene. Concerning this clone: The antigen is not known.

Some clones are missing from TCRdb's copy, which holds only in-frame ones; the method was immunoSEQ multiplex PCR. Of about 61,000 clones in the sample, approximately 86% were seen once. The TCR comes from an adult with an advanced solid tumor such as melanoma, head and neck, liver or kidney cancer. The chain joins TRBV15 to TRBJ2-5; TRBD2 agrees at 7 bases. The sample here was CD4+ or CD8+ T cells sorted from blood, taken in a trial of the OX40 agonist ivuxolimab. This chain's CDR3 is CATSKEGTTIQETQYF. The CDR3 DNA sequence: TGTGCCACCAGCAAAGAGGGGACTACGATTCAAGAGACCCAGTACTTC.